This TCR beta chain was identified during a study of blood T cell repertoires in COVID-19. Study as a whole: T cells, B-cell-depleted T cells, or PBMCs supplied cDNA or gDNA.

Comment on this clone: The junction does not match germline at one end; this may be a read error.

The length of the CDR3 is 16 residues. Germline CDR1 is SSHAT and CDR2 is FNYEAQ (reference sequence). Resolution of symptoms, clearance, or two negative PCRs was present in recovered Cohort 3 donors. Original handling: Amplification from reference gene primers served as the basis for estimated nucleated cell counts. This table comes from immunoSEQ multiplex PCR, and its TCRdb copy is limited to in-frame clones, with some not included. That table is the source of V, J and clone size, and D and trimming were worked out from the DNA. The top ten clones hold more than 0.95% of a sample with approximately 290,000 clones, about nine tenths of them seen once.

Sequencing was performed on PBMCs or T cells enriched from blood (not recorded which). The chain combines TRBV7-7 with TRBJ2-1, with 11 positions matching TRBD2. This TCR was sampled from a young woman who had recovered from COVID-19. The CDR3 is CASSLSPGLAANEQFF. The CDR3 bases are TGTGCTAGCAGCTTATCCCCGGGACTAGCGGCCAATGAGCAGTTCTTC.